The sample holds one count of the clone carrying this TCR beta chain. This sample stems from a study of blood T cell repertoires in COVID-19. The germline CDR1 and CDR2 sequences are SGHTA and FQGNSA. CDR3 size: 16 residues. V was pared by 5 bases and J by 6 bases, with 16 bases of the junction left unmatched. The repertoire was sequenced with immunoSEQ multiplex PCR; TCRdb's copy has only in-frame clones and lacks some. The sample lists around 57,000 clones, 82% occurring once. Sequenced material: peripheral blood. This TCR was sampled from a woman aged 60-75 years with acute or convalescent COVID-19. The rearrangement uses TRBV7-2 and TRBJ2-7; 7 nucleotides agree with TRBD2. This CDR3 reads CASSMTGTTLLSEQYF. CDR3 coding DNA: TGTGCCAGCAGCATGACCGGGACTACTCTCCTAAGCGAGCAGTACTTC. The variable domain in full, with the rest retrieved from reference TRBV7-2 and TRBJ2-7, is GAGVSQSPSNKVTEKGKDVELRCDPISGHTALYWYRQSLGQGLEFLIYFQGNSAPDKSGLPSDRFSAERTGGSVSTLTIQRTQQEDSAVYLCASSMTGTTLLSEQYFGPGTRLTVT.